This T cell receptor (beta chain) appears in the sequencing data of a study of T cells in Graves' hyperthyroidism and ophthalmopathy. This clonotype was recorded a few times. The antigen remains undetermined. CDR1 SGHTA and CDR2 FQGTGA come from the germline V gene. This CDR3 has 15 residues. V was pared by 4 bases and J by 0 bases, with 10 bases between. Study-wide findings and caveats: Classification by a 13 V-J model distinguished ophthalmopathy from stable hyperthyroidism.

The study collected blood at first hyperthyroidism diagnosis, before any ophthalmopathy symptoms arose. The source material, RNA transcripts, was used to amplify TCR beta CDR3 regions. The HTBI primer set was used in a first-round RT-PCR of the TCR CDR3. TCRdb used MiXCR to reprocess the multiplex PCR reads, holding one entry per CDR3 protein. Of about 160,000 distinct CDR3 sequences listed, about 9.4% are singletons. The specimen was blood. The sequence came from a woman aged 18 to 35 with Graves' hyperthyroidism that later progressed to Graves' ophthalmopathy. The genes are TRBV7-3 and TRBJ2-1; unclear D gene. Written as DNA, the CDR3 is TGTGCCAGCAGCTCACAAAGCAGCTCCTACAATGAGCAGTTCTTC. Protein: CASSSQSSSYNEQFF.